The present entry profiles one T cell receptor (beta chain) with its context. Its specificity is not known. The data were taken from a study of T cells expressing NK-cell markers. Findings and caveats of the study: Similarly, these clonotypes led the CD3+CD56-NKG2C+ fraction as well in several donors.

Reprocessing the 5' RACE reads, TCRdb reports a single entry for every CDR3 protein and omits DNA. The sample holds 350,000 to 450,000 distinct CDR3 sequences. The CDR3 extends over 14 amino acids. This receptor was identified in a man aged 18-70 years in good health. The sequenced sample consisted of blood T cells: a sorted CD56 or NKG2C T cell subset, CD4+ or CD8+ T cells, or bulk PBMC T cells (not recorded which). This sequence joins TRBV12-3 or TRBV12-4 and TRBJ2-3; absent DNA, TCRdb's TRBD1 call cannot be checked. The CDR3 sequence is CASSPDRVEDTQYF.